Below are 18 T cell receptor beta chains sequenced from a single sample in a study of blood T cells in healthy people across ages. A second 7 to 11 cycle PCR used barcoded and J-beta primers. Using its own MiXCR run on the 5' RACE reads, TCRdb lists one record per CDR3 protein. The sample has some 750,000 distinct CDR3 sequences, 20% to 25% seen once. The sample was blood. Receptor source: a man between 65 and 79 years old in good health.

The chain employs TRBV12-3 or TRBV12-4 and TRBJ2-2; 8 nucleotides align to TRBD1. There are 12 residues in the CDR3. Germline trimming cut 8 bases from V and 7 bases from J; bases unmatched to any gene: 3. The CDR3 nucleotides are TGTGCCAGCGGACAGGGAAGCGGGGAGCTGTTTTTT. Its protein product is CASGQGSGELFF.

Ten or more counts support this clonotype. The chain couples TRBV7-2 to TRBJ2-1; D might be TRBD1 or TRBD2, each matching 5 bases. The CDR3 has 15 residues. Germline loops: CDR1 SGHTA, CDR2 FQGNSA. Trimming removed 0 bases at V and 2 bases at J, with 8 bases between. The CDR3 is CASSLAGVTYNEQFF. CDR3 in DNA: TGTGCCAGCAGCTTAGCGGGGGTGACCTACAATGAGCAGTTCTTC. The complete variable domain, with remaining parts taken from reference TRBV7-2 and TRBJ2-1, reads GAGVSQSPSNKVTEKGKDVELRCDPISGHTALYWYRQSLGQGLEFLIYFQGNSAPDKSGLPSDRFSAERTGGSVSTLTIQRTQQEDSAVYLCASSLAGVTYNEQFFGPGTRLTVL.

The rearrangement joins TRBV29-1 to TRBJ2-3; TRBD1 matches 7 bases. Germline CDR1 is SQVTM and CDR2 is ANQGSEA. With V trimmed by 6 bases and J by 7 bases, 13 bases remained unmatched. The CDR3 contains 14 residues. CDR3 in amino acids: CSVDHDRVSNTQYF. DNA of the CDR3: TGCAGCGTAGACCATGACAGGGTCTCAAATACGCAGTATTTT.

This clonotype was found a few times. CDR3 bases: TGTGCCAGCAGGGCTAGCGGGGTAGTAGATACGCAGTATTTT. Its translation: CASRASGVVDTQYF. The V call is TRBV28, the J call TRBJ2-3, with 9 bases identical to TRBD2. Germline trimming cut 6 bases from V and 5 bases from J; bases unmatched to any gene: 6. This CDR3 spans 14 amino acids. Germline V lookup: CDR1 MDHEN, CDR2 SYDVKM.

CDR3 sequence reads: CASRTGYQPQHF. The CDR3 DNA reads TGTGCCAGCAGAACAGGGTATCAGCCCCAGCATTTT. This chain joins TRBV6-2 or TRBV6-3 and TRBJ1-5, with D maybe TRBD1 (6 bases). The CDR3 is 12 residues long. V was clipped by 6 bases and J by 5 bases, with 8 bases between them. Germline CDR1 and CDR2: MNHEY and SVGEGT.

The chain links TRBV2 to TRBJ2-1, with unresolved D. The DNA end is a closer match to TRBJ2-7, so the J assignment may be wrong. The CDR3 totals 12 residues. Per germline, CDR1 SNHLY and CDR2 FYNNEI. CDR3 sequence (DNA): TGTGCCAGCAGTCAGCCTCCGAGGGAGCAGTACTTC. This encodes CASSQPPREQYF.

V is TRBV12-3 or TRBV12-4 and J is TRBJ1-1, with 7 positions matching TRBD1. The CDR3 contains 14 residues. V lost 7 bases and J lost 7; bases outside the gene matches: 12. CDR3 in amino acids: CASISGRGLDEAFF. CDR3 nucleotides: TGTGCCAGCATCTCGGGGAGGGGGCTCGATGAAGCTTTCTTT.

A word on this clonotype: Since the CDR3 does not end with the conserved phenylalanine or tryptophan, this likely comes from a read error. The V call is TRBV11-2, the J call TRBJ2-5; D call uncertain. V lost 3 bases and J 5 bases, leaving 4 bases between the germline ends. Germline CDR1 and CDR2: SGHAT and FQNNGV. The CDR3 has 11 residues. The CDR3 sequence: CASSLRETQYS. The CDR3 nucleotides are TGTGCCAGCAGCTTGAGGGAGACCCAGTACTCC.

The chain recombines TRBV10-3 with TRBJ2-1, with D uncertain. V was clipped by 0 bases and J by 5 bases, with 8 bases between them. CDR1 is ENHRY and CDR2 is SYGVKD in the germline V gene. CDR3 length equals 14 residues. The chain's CDR3 is CAISESRPNNEQFF. DNA for the CDR3: TGTGCCATCAGTGAGTCGCGACCGAACAATGAGCAGTTCTTC.

This clonotype was picked up a small number of times. In DNA form, the CDR3 reads TGCGCCAGCAGCTTGGCGGGCGGGAGGACGACAGATACGCAGTATTTT. Its protein product is CASSLAGGRTTDTQYF. This chain uses TRBV5-1 with TRBJ2-3; 8 nucleotides align to TRBD2. V was clipped by 0 bases and J by 3 bases; unmatched bases: 6. The CDR3 runs 16 residues. CDR1 is SGHRS, CDR2 YFSETQ, per germline.

V usage is TRBV20-1 and J usage is TRBJ2-3; 8 positions agree with TRBD2. The CDR3 sequence is 16 residues long. The germline gives CDR1 DFQATT, CDR2 SNEGSKA (reference sequence). Trimming took 5 bases from V and 0 from J; bases not matched to a gene: 10. CDR3: CSAPPISGASTDTQYF. CDR3 DNA: TGCAGTGCTCCGCCCATTAGCGGGGCTAGCACAGATACGCAGTATTTT.

V and J are TRBV2 and TRBJ2-1; the match to TRBD1 covers 9 bases. V was clipped by 7 bases and J by 5 bases; unmatched bases: 9. Germline V gene sequence: CDR1 SNHLY, CDR2 FYNNEI. This CDR3 contains 15 residues. The CDR3 here is CASKDGTGGNNEQFF. CDR3 DNA sequence: TGTGCCAGCAAAGACGGTACAGGGGGCAACAATGAGCAGTTCTTC.

This clonotype showed up just a few times. V usage is TRBV19 and J usage is TRBJ1-5; 7 bases map to TRBD1. The CDR3 runs 13 residues. Germline lookup yields CDR1 LNHDA and CDR2 SQIVND (reference sequence). With V trimmed by 9 bases and J by 7 bases, 9 bases remained unmatched. CDR3 in DNA: TGTGCCAGCTCACAGGGGAGAGGGCAGCCCCAGCATTTT. This codes for CASSQGRGQPQHF.

The chain employs TRBV20-1 and TRBJ2-3; either TRBD1 or TRBD2 may fit D (6 bases each). The CDR3 has 15 residues. With 2 bases removed from V and 0 bases from J, the gap between germline ends came to 12 bases. Germline CDR1 reads DFQATT; CDR2 reads SNEGSKA (reference sequence). CDR3 coding DNA: TGCAGTGCTAGAAGGGGGGCGTCTAGCACAGATACGCAGTATTTT. Protein sequence: CSARRGASSTDTQYF.

This clonotype was detected only a few times. The chain recombines TRBV5-1 with TRBJ1-4; D is perhaps TRBD1 (5 bases). There are 14 residues in the CDR3. Per germline, CDR1 SGHRS and CDR2 YFSETQ. Trimming left V 8 bases short and J 0 bases short, with 11 bases between. Written as DNA, the CDR3 is TGCGCCAGTCGGGACGGAGCAACTAATGAAAAACTGTTTTTT. Encoded protein: CASRDGATNEKLFF.

The chain joins TRBV18 to TRBJ2-7; D unclear. CDR1 KGHSH and CDR2 LQKENI come from the germline V gene. Deletions cut 0 bases from V and 3 bases from J, with 9 bases between. The CDR3 has 14 residues. CDR3 sequence reads: CASSPPAAFYEQYF. DNA for the CDR3: TGTGCCAGCTCACCACCGGCGGCATTCTACGAGCAGTACTTC.

V and J are TRBV3-1 and TRBJ2-3; 11 bases fit TRBD2. CDR1 is LGHDT and CDR2 is YNNKEL in the germline V gene (reference sequence). V lost 4 bases, J lost 5 bases, and 11 bases stayed unmatched. CDR3 length: 17 amino acids. The CDR3 DNA reads as TGTGCCAGCAGCCCTTTAGCGGGAGGGAATCTAGGAGATACGCAGTATTTT. This encodes CASSPLAGGNLGDTQYF.

This clonotype has just a few counts. The chain links TRBV12-3 or TRBV12-4 to TRBJ2-5; tentatively, D is TRBD2 (5 bases). The DNA end favors TRBJ2-7, so the J call may be wrong. The CDR3 covers 13 residues. CDR3 sequence reads: CASFRRGSYEQYF. The CDR3 nucleotides read TGTGCCAGCTTTCGCCGGGGTTCCTACGAGCAGTACTTC.